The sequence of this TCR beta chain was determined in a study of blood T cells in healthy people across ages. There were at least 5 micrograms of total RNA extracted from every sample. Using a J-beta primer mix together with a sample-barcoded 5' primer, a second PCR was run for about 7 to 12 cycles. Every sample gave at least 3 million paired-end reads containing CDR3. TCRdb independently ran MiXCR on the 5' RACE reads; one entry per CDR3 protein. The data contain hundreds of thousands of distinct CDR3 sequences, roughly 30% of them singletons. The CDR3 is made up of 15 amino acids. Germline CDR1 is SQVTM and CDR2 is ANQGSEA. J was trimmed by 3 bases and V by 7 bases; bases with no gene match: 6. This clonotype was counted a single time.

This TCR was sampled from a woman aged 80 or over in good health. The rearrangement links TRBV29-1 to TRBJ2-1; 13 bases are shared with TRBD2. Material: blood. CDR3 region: CSAKGLAGNYNEQFF. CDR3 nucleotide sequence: TGCAGCGCCAAGGGACTAGCGGGGAACTACAATGAGCAGTTCTTC.